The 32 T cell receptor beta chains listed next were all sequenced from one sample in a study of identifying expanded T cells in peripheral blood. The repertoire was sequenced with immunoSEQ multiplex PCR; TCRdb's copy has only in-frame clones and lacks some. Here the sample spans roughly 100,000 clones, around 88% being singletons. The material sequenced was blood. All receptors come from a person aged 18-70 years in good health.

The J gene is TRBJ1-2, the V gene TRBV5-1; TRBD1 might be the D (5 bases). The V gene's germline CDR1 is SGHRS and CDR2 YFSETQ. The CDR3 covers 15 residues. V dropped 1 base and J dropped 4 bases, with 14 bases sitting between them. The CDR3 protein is CASSLLPGLPYGYTF. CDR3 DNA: TGCGCCAGCAGCTTGCTCCCGGGACTTCCCTATGGCTACACCTTC.

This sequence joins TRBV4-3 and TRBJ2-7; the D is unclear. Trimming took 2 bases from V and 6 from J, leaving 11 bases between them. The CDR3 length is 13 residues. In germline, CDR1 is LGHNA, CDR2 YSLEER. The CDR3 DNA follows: TGCGCCAGCAGCCAAAATAGCCTTCGCGAGCAGTACTTC. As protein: CASSQNSLREQYF.

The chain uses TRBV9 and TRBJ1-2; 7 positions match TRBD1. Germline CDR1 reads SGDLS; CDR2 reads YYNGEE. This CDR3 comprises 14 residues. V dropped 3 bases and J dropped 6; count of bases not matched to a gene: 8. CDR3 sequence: CASSGLGTVNGYTF. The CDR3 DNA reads TGTGCCAGCAGCGGCCTAGGGACAGTTAATGGCTACACCTTC.

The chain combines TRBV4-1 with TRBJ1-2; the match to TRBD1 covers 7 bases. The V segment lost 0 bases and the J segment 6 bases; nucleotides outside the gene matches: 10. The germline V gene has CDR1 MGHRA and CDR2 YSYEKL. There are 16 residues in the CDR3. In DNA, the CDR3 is TGCGCCAGCAGCCAAGATAGGGAGCGGACAGGCCATGGCTACACCTTC. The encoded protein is CASSQDRERTGHGYTF.

This chain's CDR3 is CASSQDRLAQETQYF. CDR3 DNA sequence: TGTGCCAGCAGCCAAGACAGATTAGCTCAAGAGACCCAGTACTTC. The genes are TRBV4-2 and TRBJ2-5; D unclear. Trimming pared 0 bases from V and 2 bases from J, leaving 10 bases between. The CDR3 runs 15 residues. Germline CDR1 LGHNA, CDR2 YNFKEQ.

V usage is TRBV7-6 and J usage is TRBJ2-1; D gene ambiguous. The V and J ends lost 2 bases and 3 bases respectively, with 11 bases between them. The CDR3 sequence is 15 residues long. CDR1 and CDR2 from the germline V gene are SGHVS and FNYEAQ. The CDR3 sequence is CASSLFEGFYNEQFF. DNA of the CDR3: TGTGCCAGCAGCTTATTTGAAGGCTTCTACAATGAGCAGTTCTTC.

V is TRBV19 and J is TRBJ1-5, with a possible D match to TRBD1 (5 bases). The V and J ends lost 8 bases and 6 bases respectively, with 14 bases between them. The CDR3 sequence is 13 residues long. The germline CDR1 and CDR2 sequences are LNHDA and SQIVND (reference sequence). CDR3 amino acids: CASSRGEGQPQHF. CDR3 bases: TGTGCCAGTTCGAGGGGAGAGGGTCAGCCCCAGCATTTT.

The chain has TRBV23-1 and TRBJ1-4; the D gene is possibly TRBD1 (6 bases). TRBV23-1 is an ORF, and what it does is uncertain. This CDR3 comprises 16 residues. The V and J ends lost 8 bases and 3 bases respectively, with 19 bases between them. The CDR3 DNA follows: TGCGCCAGCGTTGGGGGGCAGGGGCGAGCTAATGAAAAACTGTTTTTT. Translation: CASVGGQGRANEKLFF.

The CDR3: CATSREGITEAFF. The DNA of the CDR3 is TGTGCCACCAGCAGAGAAGGGATCACTGAAGCTTTCTTT. J is TRBJ1-1 and V is TRBV15; the D is unclear. This CDR3 region has 13 residues. Trimming stripped 0 bases from V and 4 bases from J, with 6 bases between. Looked up from germline, CDR1 is LNHNV and CDR2 is YYDKDF (reference sequence).

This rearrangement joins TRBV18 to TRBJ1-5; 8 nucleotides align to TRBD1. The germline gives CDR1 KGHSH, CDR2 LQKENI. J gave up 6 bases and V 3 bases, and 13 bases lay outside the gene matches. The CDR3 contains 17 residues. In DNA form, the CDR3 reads TGTGCCAGCTCACCTCAACAGGGGGGAGGCTTAGGTCAGCCCCAGCATTTT. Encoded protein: CASSPQQGGGLGQPQHF.

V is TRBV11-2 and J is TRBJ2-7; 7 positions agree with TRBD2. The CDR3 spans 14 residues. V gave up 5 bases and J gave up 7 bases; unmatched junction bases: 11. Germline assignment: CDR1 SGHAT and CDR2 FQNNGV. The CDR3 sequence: CASSPVGGSGEQYF. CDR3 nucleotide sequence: TGTGCCAGCAGCCCTGTGGGGGGGTCTGGGGAGCAGTACTTC.

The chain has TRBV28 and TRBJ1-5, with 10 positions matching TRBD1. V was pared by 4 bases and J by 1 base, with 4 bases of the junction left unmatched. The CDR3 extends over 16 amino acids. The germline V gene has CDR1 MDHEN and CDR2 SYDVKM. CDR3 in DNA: TGTGCCAGCAGTTATCCGGGACAGGGGAGCAATCAGCCCCAGCATTTT. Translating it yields CASSYPGQGSNQPQHF.

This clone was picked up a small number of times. Here the CDR3 DNA reads TGTGCCAGCAGCTTTTGGCAGGGGCCAAATCAGCCCCAGCATTTT. Residues: CASSFWQGPNQPQHF. This chain joins TRBV7-8 and TRBJ1-5, with D maybe TRBD1 (6 bases). The germline V gene encodes CDR1 SGHVS and CDR2 FQNEAQ. This CDR3 has 15 amino acids. Trimming took 3 bases from V and 4 from J, leaving 13 bases between them. Complete variable domain (other parts from reference TRBV7-8 and TRBJ1-5): GAGVSQSPRYKVAKRGQDVALRCDPISGHVSLFWYQQALGQGPEFLTYFQNEAQLDKSGLPSDRFFAERPEGSVSTLKIQRTQQEDSAVYLCASSFWQGPNQPQHFGDGTRLSIL.

Here the CDR3 DNA reads TGCGCCAGCAGTGGGAGGGACTTCAGGGGGCTGAACACTGAAGCTTTCTTT. Translated: CASSGRDFRGLNTEAFF. The V and J genes are TRBV10-2 and TRBJ1-1; TRBD1 agrees at 8 bases. CDR3 length: 17 amino acids. Germline lookup yields CDR1 WSHSY and CDR2 SAAADI. Trimming at V came to 4 bases and at J to 0 bases, leaving 10 bases not matched to a gene.

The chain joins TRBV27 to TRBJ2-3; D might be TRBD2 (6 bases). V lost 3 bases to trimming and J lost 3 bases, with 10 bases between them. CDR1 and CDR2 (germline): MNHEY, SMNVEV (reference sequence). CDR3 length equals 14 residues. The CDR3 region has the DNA TGTGCCAGCAGTTTGCGGGGTGAAACAGATACGCAGTATTTT. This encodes CASSLRGETDTQYF.

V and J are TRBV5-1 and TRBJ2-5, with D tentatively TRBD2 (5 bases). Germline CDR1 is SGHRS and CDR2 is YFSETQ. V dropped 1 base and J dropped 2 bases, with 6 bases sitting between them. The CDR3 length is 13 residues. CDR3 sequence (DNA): TGCGCCAGCAGCTTGATAGCGCAAGAGACCCAGTACTTC. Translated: CASSLIAQETQYF.

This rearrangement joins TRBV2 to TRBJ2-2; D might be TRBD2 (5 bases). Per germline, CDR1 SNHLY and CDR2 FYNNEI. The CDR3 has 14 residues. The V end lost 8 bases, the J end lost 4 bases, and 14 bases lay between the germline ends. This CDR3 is CASGTGRGTGELFF. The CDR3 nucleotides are TGTGCCAGCGGTACTGGACGGGGCACCGGGGAGCTGTTTTTT.

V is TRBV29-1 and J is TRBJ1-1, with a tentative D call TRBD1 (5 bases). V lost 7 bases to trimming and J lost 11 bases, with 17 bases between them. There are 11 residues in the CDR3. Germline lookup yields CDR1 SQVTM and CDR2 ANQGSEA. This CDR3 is CSGTVGGEAFF. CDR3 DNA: TGCAGCGGTACCGTCGGGGGAGAGGCTTTCTTT. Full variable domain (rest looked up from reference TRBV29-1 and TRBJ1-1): SAVISQKPSRDICQRGTSLTIQCQVDSQVTMMFWYRQQPGQSLTLIATANQGSEATYESGFVIDKFPISRPNLTFSTLTVSNMSPEDSSIYLCSGTVGGEAFFGQGTRLTVV.

The CDR3 reads CASNPDSANYGYTF. CDR3 DNA sequence: TGTGCCAGCAATCCAGACAGTGCTAACTATGGCTACACCTTC. V is TRBV6-6 and J is TRBJ1-2; possibly TRBD1 for D (5 bases). The CDR3 has 14 residues. V lost 7 bases and J lost 0, with 12 bases in between. In germline, CDR1 is MNHNY, CDR2 SVGAGI (reference sequence).

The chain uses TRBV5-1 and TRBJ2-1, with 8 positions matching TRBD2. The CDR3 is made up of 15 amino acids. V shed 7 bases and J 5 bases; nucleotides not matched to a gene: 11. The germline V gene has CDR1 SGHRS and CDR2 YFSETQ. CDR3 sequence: CASGPGGGRNNEQFF. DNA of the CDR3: TGCGCCAGCGGACCGGGAGGGGGGCGCAACAATGAGCAGTTCTTC.

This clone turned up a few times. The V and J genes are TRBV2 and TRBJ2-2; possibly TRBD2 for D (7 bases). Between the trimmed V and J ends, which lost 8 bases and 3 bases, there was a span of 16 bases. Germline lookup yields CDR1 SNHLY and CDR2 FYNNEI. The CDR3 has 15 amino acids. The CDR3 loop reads CASLVGGGDTGELFF. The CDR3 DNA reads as TGTGCCAGCCTCGTAGGGGGGGGCGACACCGGGGAGCTGTTTTTT.

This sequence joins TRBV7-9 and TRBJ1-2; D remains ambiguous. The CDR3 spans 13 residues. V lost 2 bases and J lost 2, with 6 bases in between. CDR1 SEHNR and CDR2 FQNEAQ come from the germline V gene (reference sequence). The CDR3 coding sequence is TGTGCCAGCAGCTTAACCCCGAACTATGGCTACACCTTC. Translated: CASSLTPNYGYTF.

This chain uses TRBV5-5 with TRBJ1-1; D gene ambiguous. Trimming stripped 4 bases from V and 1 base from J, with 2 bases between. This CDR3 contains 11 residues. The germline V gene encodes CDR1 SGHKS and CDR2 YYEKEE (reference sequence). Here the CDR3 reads CASSRNTEAFF. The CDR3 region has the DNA TGTGCCAGCAGCCGGAACACTGAAGCTTTCTTT.

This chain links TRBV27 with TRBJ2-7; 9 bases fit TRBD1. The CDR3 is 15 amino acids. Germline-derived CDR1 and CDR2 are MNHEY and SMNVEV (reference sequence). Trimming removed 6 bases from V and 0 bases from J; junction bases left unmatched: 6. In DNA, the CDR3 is TGTGCCAGCAGATACCGGGACAGGGACTCCTACGAGCAGTACTTC. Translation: CASRYRDRDSYEQYF.

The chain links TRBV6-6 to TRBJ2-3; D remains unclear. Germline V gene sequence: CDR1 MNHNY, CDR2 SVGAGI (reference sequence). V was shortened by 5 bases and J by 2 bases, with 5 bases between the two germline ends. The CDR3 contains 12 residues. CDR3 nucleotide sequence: TGTGCCAGCAGTGCCACCACAGATACGCAGTATTTT. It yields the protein CASSATTDTQYF.

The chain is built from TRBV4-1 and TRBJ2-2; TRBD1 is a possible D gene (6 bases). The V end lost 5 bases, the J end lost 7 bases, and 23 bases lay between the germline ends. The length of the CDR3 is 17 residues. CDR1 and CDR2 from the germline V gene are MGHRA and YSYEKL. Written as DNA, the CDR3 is TGCGCCAGCAGCTCGCGTTCCTACGATACAGGGTACGGGGAGCTGTTTTTT. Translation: CASSSRSYDTGYGELFF.

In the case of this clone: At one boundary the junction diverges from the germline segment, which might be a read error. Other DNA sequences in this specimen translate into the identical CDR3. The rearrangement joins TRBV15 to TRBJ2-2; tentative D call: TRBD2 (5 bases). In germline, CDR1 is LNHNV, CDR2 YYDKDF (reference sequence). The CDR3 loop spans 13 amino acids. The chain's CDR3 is CATSNGFTGELFF. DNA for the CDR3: TGTGCCACCAGCAATGGTTTCACCGGGGAGTTGTTTTTT.

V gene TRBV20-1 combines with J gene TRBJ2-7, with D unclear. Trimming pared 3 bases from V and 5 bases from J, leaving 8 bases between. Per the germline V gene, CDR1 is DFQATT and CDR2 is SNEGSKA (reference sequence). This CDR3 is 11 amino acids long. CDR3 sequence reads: CSASWLNEQYF. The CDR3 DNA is TGCAGTGCTAGTTGGCTTAACGAGCAGTACTTC.

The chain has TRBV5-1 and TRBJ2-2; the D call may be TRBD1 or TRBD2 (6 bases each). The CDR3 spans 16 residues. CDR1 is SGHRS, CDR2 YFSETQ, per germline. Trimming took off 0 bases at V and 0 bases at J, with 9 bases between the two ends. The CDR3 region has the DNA TGCGCCAGCAGCTTGGCCGGGGGCTCGAACACCGGGGAGCTGTTTTTT. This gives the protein CASSLAGGSNTGELFF.

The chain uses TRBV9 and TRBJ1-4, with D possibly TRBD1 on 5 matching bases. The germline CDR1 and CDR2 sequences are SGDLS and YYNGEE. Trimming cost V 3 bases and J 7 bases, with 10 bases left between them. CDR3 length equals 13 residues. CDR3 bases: TGTGCCAGCAGCGCCGGGACGTTTGAAAAACTGTTTTTT. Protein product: CASSAGTFEKLFF.

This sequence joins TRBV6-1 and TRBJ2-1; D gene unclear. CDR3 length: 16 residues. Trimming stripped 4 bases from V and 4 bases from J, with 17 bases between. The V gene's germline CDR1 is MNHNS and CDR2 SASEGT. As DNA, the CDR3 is TGTGCCAGCAGTGTCGCGGACGGGCCCCCTTACAATGAGCAGTTCTTC. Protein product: CASSVADGPPYNEQFF.

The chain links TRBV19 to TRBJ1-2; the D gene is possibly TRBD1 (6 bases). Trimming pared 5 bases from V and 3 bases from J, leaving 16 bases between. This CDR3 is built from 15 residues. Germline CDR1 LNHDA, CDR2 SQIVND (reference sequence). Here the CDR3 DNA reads TGTGCCAGTAGTGCCGGGACACCCTGGGACTATGGCTACACCTTC. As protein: CASSAGTPWDYGYTF.